Listed below are T cell receptor beta chains from one sample, sequenced in a study of blood T cell repertoires in COVID-19. Produced via immunoSEQ multiplex PCR; TCRdb's table is partial and in-frame only. The repertoire holds fewer than 150,000 clones, with over 70% as singletons. The sequencing input was PBMCs or T cells enriched from blood (not recorded which). These receptors came from a man over 45 in a cohort exposed to, infected with or recovered from COVID-19 (not recorded which). CDR3s include the opening cysteine and the closing phenylalanine or tryptophan. D genes are given only for firm matches. Size tells how often a clone was seen (once, few, many) or the class of an expanded clone, and some rows leave it out.

TRBV9	TRBD1	TRBJ2-3	few	CASSVWGQTTIGDTQYF	TGTGCCAGCAGCGTGTGGGGACAGACAACAATAGGAGATACGCAGTATTTT
TRBV27	NA	TRBJ2-4	NA	CASGPPAKNIQYF	TGTGCCAGTGGGCCACCTGCCAAAAACATTCAGTACTTC
TRBV29-1	NA	TRBJ1-1	NA	CSVRDGGTRTEAFF	TGCAGCGTCCGGGACGGGGGGACTAGGACTGAAGCTTTCTTT
TRBV28	TRBD1	TRBJ1-5	few	CASSLTGGHQPQHF	TGTGCCAGCAGTTTAACAGGGGGCCATCAGCCCCAGCATTTT
TRBV10-3	NA	TRBJ1-5	NA	CATGRDSNQPQHF	TGTGCCACCGGCAGGGATAGCAATCAGCCCCAGCATTTT
TRBV30	NA	TRBJ1-3	NA	CAWSVQGGGNTIYF	TGTGCCTGGAGTGTACAAGGCGGCGGAAACACCATATATTTT
TRBV18	TRBD1	TRBJ2-7	NA	CASSPGQGPVEQYF	TGTGCCAGCTCACCGGGACAGGGGCCAGTCGAGCAGTACTTC
TRBV3-1/TRBV3-2	NA	TRBJ2-2	NA	CASSLRPGELFF	TGTGCCAGCAGCCTTCGTCCGGGGGAGCTGTTTTTT
TRBV4-1	NA	TRBJ2-1	NA	CASSQNLGDNEQFF	TGCGCCAGCAGCCAAAATCTGGGAGACAATGAGCAGTTCTTC
TRBV12-3/TRBV12-4	NA	TRBJ1-1	NA	CASSLGGGTEAFF	TGTGCCAGCAGTTTGGGAGGGGGCACTGAAGCTTTCTTT